This T cell receptor (beta chain) was recorded in a study of T cells after posttransplantation cyclophosphamide. Measured with immunoSEQ multiplex PCR; TCRdb has only the in-frame clones, and not every one. Among around 2,400 clones listed, 85% were seen once. General observations from the study: After PTCy, TRB diversity resembled that of CNI/methotrexate controls. Blood and skin or GI T cell repertoires showed limited TRB overlap. Later post-transplant blood repertoires were often dominated by donor CD8+ memory clones.

Only one count was recorded for this clone. Its antigen is as yet unknown. Germline loops: CDR1 SGHVS, CDR2 FNYEAQ. The CDR3 spans 16 residues. The V segment lost 5 bases and the J segment 15 bases; nucleotides outside the gene matches: 19. Treatment was busulfan-fludarabine conditioning, a marrow graft, and cyclophosphamide on days +3 and +4. This receptor was identified in a young adult male patient who received an allogeneic stem cell transplant from a related donor, was CMV-positive, and had acute GVHD only. Among the T cells, some may be from the graft donor. This specimen was PBMCs, taken after allogeneic stem cell transplant with posttransplant cyclophosphamide. The gene calls are TRBV7-6 and TRBJ2-4, with 10 bases identical to TRBD1. The CDR3 sequence: CASSPLTAGQGTAWYF. In DNA, the CDR3 is TGTGCCAGCAGCCCCCTAACCGCGGGACAGGGGACTGCTTGGTACTTC.